The 14 T cell receptor beta chains reported below all come from one sample, sequenced in a study of immune evolution from preneoplasia to lung adenocarcinoma. Using immunoSEQ multiplex PCR, the repertoire was profiled, and TCRdb retains in-frame clones only, with some absent. The sample consists of roughly 4,800 clones, around four fifths of them appearing once. The sequenced sample was FFPE adjacent normal lung tissue. These receptors all stem from a donor older than 65 with lung adenocarcinoma.

This clone was picked up one time. The V gene is TRBV5-1, the J gene TRBJ2-2; 7 bases are shared with TRBD1. The CDR3 contains 14 residues. The V segment lost 3 bases and the J segment 6 bases; nucleotides outside the gene matches: 5. The germline CDR1 and CDR2 sequences are SGHRS and YFSETQ. CDR3 amino acids: CASSSVTGPGELFF. As DNA, the CDR3 is TGCGCCAGCAGCTCCGTGACAGGGCCCGGGGAGCTGTTTTTT.

This clone was seen only once. The J gene is TRBJ1-2, the V gene TRBV4-1; D may be TRBD1 (5 bases). Germline V gene sequence: CDR1 MGHRA, CDR2 YSYEKL. This CDR3 has 12 residues. V lost 8 bases and J lost 8, with 15 bases in between. The DNA for the CDR3 is TGCGCCAGCCGCGGGGGGGATGGGGGCTACACCTTC. It translates to CASRGGDGGYTF.

This CDR3 reads CASSGRRGGIPYGYTF. The CDR3 DNA is TGTGCCAGCAGTGGGCGGCGGGGGGGGATCCCTTATGGCTACACCTTC. J is TRBJ1-2 and V is TRBV2; TRBD1 is a possible D gene (5 bases). Between the trimmed V and J ends, which lost 4 bases and 5 bases, there was a span of 20 bases. There are 16 residues in the CDR3. Germline assignment: CDR1 SNHLY and CDR2 FYNNEI. The full variable domain, its missing parts supplied by reference TRBV2 and TRBJ1-2, is EPEVTQTPSHQVTQMGQEVILRCVPISNHLYFYWYRQILGQKVEFLVSFYNNEISEKSEIFDDQFSVERPDGSNFTLKIRSTKLEDSAMYFCASSGRRGGIPYGYTFGSGTRLTVV.

The rearrangement joins TRBV10-1 to TRBJ2-2; no clear D gene. Germline V gives CDR1 WNHNN, CDR2 SYGVQD (reference sequence). The CDR3 extends over 12 amino acids. V was pared by 3 bases and J by 2 bases, with 1 base between. The CDR3 here is CASSDNTGELFF. CDR3 coding DNA: TGCGCCAGCAGTGACAACACCGGGGAGCTGTTTTTT.

This clone was found a few times. The V gene is TRBV28, the J gene TRBJ2-7; 11 bases map to TRBD1. V was pared by 11 bases and J by 6 bases, with 12 bases of the junction left unmatched. The germline CDR1 and CDR2 sequences are MDHEN and SYDVKM. The CDR3 runs 14 residues. CDR3 nucleotide sequence: TGTGCCTCCGAAACCGGGACAGGGGGTGTCGAGCAGTACTTC. Encoded protein: CASETGTGGVEQYF.

CDR3 in amino acids: CAINLGGVLGYTF. CDR3 in DNA: TGTGCCATTAACTTGGGTGGGGTGTTGGGCTACACCTTC. V and J are TRBV7-2 and TRBJ1-2; no firm D call. Germline V gene data show CDR1 as SGHTA and CDR2 as FQGNSA. Trimming removed 10 bases from V and 8 bases from J, with 20 bases in between. This CDR3 has 13 residues.

This clone is a singleton in its sample. The chain combines TRBV10-1 with TRBJ2-3; 9 bases agree with TRBD2. CDR1 is WNHNN and CDR2 is SYGVQD in the germline V gene (reference sequence). The CDR3 sequence is 16 residues long. V shed 3 bases and J 4 bases; nucleotides not matched to a gene: 8. In DNA form, the CDR3 reads TGCGCCAGCAGTGATCCCGGCGGGAGGGCCGCAGATACGCAGTATTTT. It encodes CASSDPGGRAADTQYF.

The chain recombines TRBV5-1 with TRBJ1-1, with 10 bases fitting TRBD1. Germline V lookup: CDR1 SGHRS, CDR2 YFSETQ. J lost 4 bases, V lost 4 bases, and 7 bases had no gene match. This CDR3 contains 15 residues. The CDR3 coding sequence is TGCGCCAGCAGCCCAAGGACAGGGGGAAGCACTGAAGCTTTCTTT. Translating it yields CASSPRTGGSTEAFF.

The genes are TRBV30 and TRBJ1-4, with D possibly TRBD1 on 5 matching bases. Germline values: CDR1 GTSNPN, CDR2 SVGIG (reference sequence). Trimming left V 7 bases short and J 5 bases short, with 14 bases between. The CDR3 has 13 amino acids. The CDR3 DNA reads TGTGCCTATCAGCGGGGGGGGAATGAAAAACTGTTTTTT. It codes for CAYQRGGNEKLFF.

This sequence joins TRBV6-1 and TRBJ1-5; D remains unclear. The CDR3 length is 15 residues. The V gene's germline CDR1 is MNHNS and CDR2 SASEGT. V lost 6 bases, J lost 0 bases, and 12 bases lay in between. CDR3 DNA sequence: TGTGCCAGCAGAGACACATATAGTAGCAATCAGCCCCAGCATTTT. It yields the protein CASRDTYSSNQPQHF.

CDR3 sequence reads: CSVATSGGPYEQYF. DNA for the CDR3: TGCAGCGTTGCGACTAGCGGGGGACCCTACGAGCAGTACTTC. The chain has TRBV29-1 and TRBJ2-7, with TRBD2 matching 12 bases. Germline lookup yields CDR1 SQVTM and CDR2 ANQGSEA. CDR3 length: 14 residues. V was pared by 4 bases and J by 2 bases, with 3 bases of the junction left unmatched.

This clone was found a few times. J is TRBJ1-3 and V is TRBV9, with D perhaps matching TRBD1 (6 bases). The germline V gene has CDR1 SGDLS and CDR2 YYNGEE. V was cut by 4 bases and J by 0 bases, with 14 bases left in between. The CDR3 loop spans 16 amino acids. The CDR3 reads CASSPRQASSGNTIYF. DNA for the CDR3: TGTGCCAGCAGCCCCAGACAGGCTAGCTCTGGAAACACCATATATTTT.

The chain carries TRBV11-2 and TRBJ2-1, with D hard to call. Germline CDR1 reads SGHAT; CDR2 reads FQNNGV. Trimming shortened V by 1 base and J by 7 bases, and 5 bases separated the two germline ends. The CDR3 has 12 residues. This CDR3 reads CASSLARNEQFF. The CDR3 DNA reads as TGTGCCAGCAGCTTAGCACGGAATGAGCAGTTCTTC.

The V gene is TRBV2, the J gene TRBJ2-1; D is undetermined. V was pared by 6 bases and J by 12 bases, with 12 bases between. The CDR3 runs 11 residues. Germline CDR1 SNHLY, CDR2 FYNNEI. In DNA, the CDR3 is TGTGCCAGCAGCCGTAACCAGAGGCAGTTCTTC. As protein: CASSRNQRQFF.